These T cell receptor beta chains were read from a single sample in a study of blood T cells in healthy people across ages. TCRdb reprocessed the 5' RACE reads via MiXCR and lists one record per CDR3 protein. Among 1.2 million to 1.5 million distinct CDR3 sequences listed, 42% were seen once. The source material was blood. The receptor set was obtained from a woman aged 18-29 years in good health. The CDR3 runs from the conserved cysteine through the conserved F or W. Fields, in order: clone size, D gene, J gene, V gene, CDR3 protein, CDR3 DNA. The D gene is left open where the match is weak. Part of the rows lack a size; the others show once, few, many or a class for expanded clones.

abundance: NA
d_gene: NA
j_gene: TRBJ2-3
v_gene: TRBV6-5
CDR3aa: CATQEGPRRADTQYF
CDR3nt: TGTGCCACCCAGGAGGGCCCCCGGAGGGCAGATACGCAGTATTTT

abundance: NA
d_gene: NA
j_gene: TRBJ2-7
v_gene: TRBV6-2/TRBV6-3
CDR3aa: CASSSGYRSYEQYF
CDR3nt: TGTGCCAGCAGTTCCGGTTACAGGTCATACGAGCAGTACTTC

abundance: NA
d_gene: TRBD2
j_gene: TRBJ2-3
v_gene: TRBV13
CDR3aa: CASSSGLAGAGGTQYF
CDR3nt: TGTGCCAGCAGCTCGGGACTAGCGGGAGCCGGTGGTACGCAGTATTTT

abundance: NA
d_gene: NA
j_gene: TRBJ2-3
v_gene: TRBV12-3/TRBV12-4
CDR3aa: CASRDFTDTQYF
CDR3nt: TGTGCCAGCAGGGATTTTACAGATACGCAGTATTTT

abundance: NA
d_gene: NA
j_gene: TRBJ1-2
v_gene: TRBV7-9
CDR3aa: CASSVGETNDGYTF
CDR3nt: TGTGCCAGCAGCGTTGGGGAGACTAATGATGGCTACACCTTC

abundance: few
d_gene: NA
j_gene: TRBJ2-3
v_gene: TRBV4-1
CDR3aa: CASSQDLQTGTDTQYF
CDR3nt: TGCGCCAGCAGCCAAGACCTTCAGACAGGCACAGATACGCAGTATTTT

abundance: NA
d_gene: NA
j_gene: TRBJ2-7
v_gene: TRBV29-1
CDR3aa: CSVEDPNYEQYF
CDR3nt: TGCAGCGTTGAAGACCCGAACTACGAGCAGTACTTC

abundance: few
d_gene: TRBD1
j_gene: TRBJ1-1
v_gene: TRBV20-1
CDR3aa: CSAPPTGTVSGAFF
CDR3nt: TGCAGTGCCCCCCCGACAGGGACCGTCTCTGGAGCTTTCTTT

abundance: NA
d_gene: TRBD1
j_gene: TRBJ1-2
v_gene: TRBV7-2
CDR3aa: CASTKGQGAVYGYTF
CDR3nt: TGTGCCAGCACGAAGGGACAGGGGGCGGTCTATGGCTACACCTTC

abundance: NA
d_gene: TRBD2
j_gene: TRBJ2-4
v_gene: TRBV30
CDR3aa: CAWSSGLVGKNIQYF
CDR3nt: TGTGCCTGGAGTTCTGGACTAGTCGGCAAAAACATTCAGTACTTC

abundance: many
d_gene: NA
j_gene: TRBJ1-2
v_gene: TRBV20-1
CDR3aa: CSASGALQSNYGYTF
CDR3nt: TGCAGTGCTAGTGGGGCACTCCAATCGAACTATGGCTACACCTTC

abundance: NA
d_gene: NA
j_gene: TRBJ2-7
v_gene: TRBV21-1
CDR3aa: CASTVGDSPRSYEQYF
CDR3nt: TGTGCCAGCACCGTAGGGGATTCTCCCCGGAGCTACGAGCAGTACTTC

abundance: NA
d_gene: NA
j_gene: TRBJ1-4
v_gene: TRBV12-3/TRBV12-4
CDR3aa: CASRPSGQLPEKLFF
CDR3nt: TGTGCCAGCAGACCCTCCGGACAGCTTCCCGAAAAACTGTTTTTT

abundance: few
d_gene: TRBD2
j_gene: TRBJ2-3
v_gene: TRBV2
CDR3aa: CASSEASSGGNTQYF
CDR3nt: TGTGCCAGCAGTGAAGCGAGTAGCGGGGGGAATACGCAGTATTTT

abundance: NA
d_gene: NA
j_gene: TRBJ1-1
v_gene: TRBV6-5
CDR3aa: CASSFRATNTEAFF
CDR3nt: TGTGCCAGCAGTTTTCGCGCGACAAACACTGAAGCTTTCTTT

abundance: few
d_gene: TRBD2
j_gene: TRBJ2-1
v_gene: TRBV11-1
CDR3aa: CASSLPTSWRGGLEWRNEQFF
CDR3nt: TGTGCCAGCAGCTTGCCGACTAGTTGGCGCGGGGGGCTGGAGTGGCGCAATGAGCAGTTCTTC

abundance: few
d_gene: TRBD2
j_gene: TRBJ2-3
v_gene: TRBV27
CDR3aa: CASSLQGSGAGDTQYF
CDR3nt: TGTGCCAGCAGTTTACAGGGATCCGGAGCGGGAGACACGCAGTATTTT

abundance: few
d_gene: TRBD2
j_gene: TRBJ2-4
v_gene: TRBV11-2
CDR3aa: CASSFLAGVAKNIQYF
CDR3nt: TGTGCCAGCAGCTTTCTAGCGGGAGTTGCCAAAAACATTCAGTACTTC

abundance: NA
d_gene: TRBD2
j_gene: TRBJ2-1
v_gene: TRBV7-9
CDR3aa: CASSSHQPFRGSSGAYNEQFF
CDR3nt: TGTGCCAGCAGCTCCCACCAACCGTTTCGGGGGTCTAGCGGGGCCTACAATGAGCAGTTCTTC

abundance: NA
d_gene: NA
j_gene: TRBJ2-3
v_gene: TRBV20-1
CDR3aa: CSASRGPGTDTQYF
CDR3nt: TGCAGTGCTAGTCGCGGACCCGGCACAGATACGCAGTATTTT